This T cell receptor (beta chain) originates from a study of T cell responses to AZD1222 COVID-19 vaccine. The ends were cut back, 0 bases at V and 8 bases at J, with 13 bases in the middle. The V gene's germline CDR1 is GTSNPN and CDR2 SVGIG (reference sequence). The CDR3 runs to 13 residues. Concerning this clone: The antigen is undetermined.

Study-wide findings and caveats: Clonal diversity may have been underestimated, and the donors were mostly white British, with more females than males.

Clones were sequenced by immunoSEQ multiplex PCR, and TCRdb holds only the in-frame ones, with some missing. Of 99,000 or so clones listed, approximately 88% are singletons. The J gene is TRBJ1-2, the V gene TRBV30, with a possible D match to TRBD1 (5 bases). The clonotype was recovered from an adult in good health. Sequences were derived from peripheral blood, sampled on day 0 of AZD1222 vaccination. The CDR3 sequence is CAWSVSRARGYTF. The CDR3 coding sequence is TGTGCCTGGAGTGTAAGCAGGGCTAGGGGCTACACCTTC.